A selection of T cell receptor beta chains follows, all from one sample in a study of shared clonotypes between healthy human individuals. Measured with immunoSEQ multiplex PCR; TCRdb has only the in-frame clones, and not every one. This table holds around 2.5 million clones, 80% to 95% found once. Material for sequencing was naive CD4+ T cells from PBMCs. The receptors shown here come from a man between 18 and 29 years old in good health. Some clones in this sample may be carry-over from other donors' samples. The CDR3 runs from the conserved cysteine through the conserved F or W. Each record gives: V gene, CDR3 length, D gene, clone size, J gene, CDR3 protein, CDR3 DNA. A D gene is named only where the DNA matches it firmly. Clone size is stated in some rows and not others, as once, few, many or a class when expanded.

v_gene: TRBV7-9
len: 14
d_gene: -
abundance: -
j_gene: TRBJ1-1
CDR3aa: CASSLLPENTEAFF
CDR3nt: TGTGCCAGCAGCTTATTGCCCGAGAACACTGAAGCTTTCTTT

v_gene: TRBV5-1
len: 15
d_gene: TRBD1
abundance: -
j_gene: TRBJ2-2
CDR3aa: CASRTGQGDTGELFF
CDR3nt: TGCGCCAGCAGAACGGGACAGGGGGACACCGGGGAGCTGTTTTTT

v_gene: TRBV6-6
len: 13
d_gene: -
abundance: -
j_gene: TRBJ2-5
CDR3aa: CASRRRAQETQYF
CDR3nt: TGTGCCAGCAGACGACGGGCCCAAGAGACCCAGTACTTC

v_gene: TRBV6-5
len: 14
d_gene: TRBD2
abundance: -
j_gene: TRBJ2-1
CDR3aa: CASSLRLAGDEQFF
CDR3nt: TGTGCCAGCAGCCTCAGACTAGCGGGAGATGAGCAGTTCTTC

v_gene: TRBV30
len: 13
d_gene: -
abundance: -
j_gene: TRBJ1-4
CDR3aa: CAWSQQGNEKLFF
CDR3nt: TGTGCCTGGAGTCAGCAGGGTAATGAAAAACTGTTTTTT

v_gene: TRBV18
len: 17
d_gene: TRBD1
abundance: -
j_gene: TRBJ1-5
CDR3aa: CASSATGGPYSNQPQHF
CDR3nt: TGTGCCAGCTCCGCGACAGGGGGTCCGTATAGCAATCAGCCCCAGCATTTT

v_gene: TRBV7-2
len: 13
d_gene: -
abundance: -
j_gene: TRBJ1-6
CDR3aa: CASSVREVSPLHF
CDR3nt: TGTGCCAGCAGCGTGCGCGAGGTATCACCCCTCCACTTT

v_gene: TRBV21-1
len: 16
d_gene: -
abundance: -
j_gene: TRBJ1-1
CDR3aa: CASSIRQVGMNTEAFF
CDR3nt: TGTGCCAGCAGCATAAGACAGGTGGGGATGAACACTGAAGCTTTCTTT

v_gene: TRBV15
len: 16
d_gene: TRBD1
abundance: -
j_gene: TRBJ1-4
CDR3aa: CATSRRTGGFFEKLFF
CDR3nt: TGTGCCACCAGCAGGAGGACAGGGGGCTTCTTTGAAAAACTGTTTTTT

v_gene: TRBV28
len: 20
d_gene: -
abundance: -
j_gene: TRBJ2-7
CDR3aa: CASSYPEGQIYNPVSYEQYF
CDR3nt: TGTGCCAGCAGCTACCCTGAGGGGCAGATATACAACCCCGTCTCCTACGAGCAGTACTTC

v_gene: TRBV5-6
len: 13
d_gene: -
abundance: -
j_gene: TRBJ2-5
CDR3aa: CASSLTDHETQYF
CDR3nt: TGTGCCAGCAGCTTGACAGACCATGAGACCCAGTACTTC

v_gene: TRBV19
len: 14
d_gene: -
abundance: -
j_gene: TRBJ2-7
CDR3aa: CAVRETVSSYEQYF
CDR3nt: TGTGCAGTTAGGGAAACGGTGAGCTCCTACGAGCAGTACTTC

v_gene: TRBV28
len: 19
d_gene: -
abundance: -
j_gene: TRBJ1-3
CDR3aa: CASSLWNILSKYDGNTIYF
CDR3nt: TGTGCCAGCAGTTTATGGAACATCTTGTCAAAGTACGATGGAAACACCATATATTTT

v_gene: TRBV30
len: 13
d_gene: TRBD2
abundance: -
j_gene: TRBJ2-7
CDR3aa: CAWIASGSYEQYF
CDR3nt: TGTGCCTGGATAGCTAGCGGGTCGTACGAGCAGTACTTC

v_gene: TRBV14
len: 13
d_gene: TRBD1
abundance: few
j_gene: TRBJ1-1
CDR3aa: CASSRQGNTEAFF
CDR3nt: TGTGCCAGCAGCCGACAGGGGAACACTGAAGCTTTCTTT

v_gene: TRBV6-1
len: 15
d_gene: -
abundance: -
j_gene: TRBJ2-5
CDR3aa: CASRGAPQKQETQYF
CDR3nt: TGTGCCAGTCGCGGGGCCCCGCAGAAACAAGAGACCCAGTACTTC

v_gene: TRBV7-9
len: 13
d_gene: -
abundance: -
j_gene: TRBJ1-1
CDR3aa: CASSFTGSTEAFF
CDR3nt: TGTGCCAGCAGCTTTACTGGGAGCACTGAAGCTTTCTTT

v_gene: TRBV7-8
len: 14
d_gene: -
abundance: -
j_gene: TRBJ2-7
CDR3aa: CASSPRREGGEQYF
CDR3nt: TGTGCCAGCAGCCCCAGGAGGGAGGGGGGCGAGCAGTACTTC

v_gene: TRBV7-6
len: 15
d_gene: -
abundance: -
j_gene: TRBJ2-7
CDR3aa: CASSLATGSGHEQYF
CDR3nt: TGTGCCAGCAGCCTAGCAACGGGCTCAGGACACGAGCAGTACTTC

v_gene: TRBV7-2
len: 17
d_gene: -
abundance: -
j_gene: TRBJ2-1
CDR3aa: CASSARVTASSYNEQFF
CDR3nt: TGTGCCAGCAGCGCCCGCGTCACGGCGAGCTCCTACAATGAGCAGTTCTTC

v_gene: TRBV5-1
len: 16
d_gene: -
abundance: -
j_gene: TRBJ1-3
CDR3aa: CASSLAQAARGNTIYF
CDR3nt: TGCGCCAGCAGCTTGGCTCAGGCCGCGCGGGGAAACACCATATATTTT

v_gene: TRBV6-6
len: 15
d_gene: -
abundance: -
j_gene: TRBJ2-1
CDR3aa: CASSPEAFPYNEQFF
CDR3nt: TGTGCCAGCAGCCCGGAGGCGTTTCCCTACAATGAGCAGTTCTTC

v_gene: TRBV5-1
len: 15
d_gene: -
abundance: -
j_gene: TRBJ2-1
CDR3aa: CASSFGAGTYNEQFF
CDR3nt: TGCGCCAGCAGCTTCGGCGCGGGGACCTACAATGAGCAGTTCTTC

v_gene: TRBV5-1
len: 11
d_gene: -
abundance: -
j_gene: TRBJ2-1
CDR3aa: CASRRNNEQFF
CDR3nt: TGCGCCAGCCGAAGGAACAATGAGCAGTTCTTC

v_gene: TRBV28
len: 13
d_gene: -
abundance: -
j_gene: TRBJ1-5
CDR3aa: CASSYTSSQPQHF
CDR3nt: TGTGCCAGCAGTTATACCTCAAGCCAGCCCCAGCATTTT

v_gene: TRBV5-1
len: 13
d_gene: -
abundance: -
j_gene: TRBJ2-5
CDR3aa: CASSLAGDGTQYF
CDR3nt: TGCGCCAGCAGCTTGGCCGGAGATGGGACCCAGTACTTC

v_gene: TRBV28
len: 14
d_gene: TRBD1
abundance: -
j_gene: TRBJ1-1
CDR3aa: CASSPGQGASQAFF
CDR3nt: TGTGCCAGCAGTCCCGGACAGGGGGCGAGCCAAGCTTTCTTT

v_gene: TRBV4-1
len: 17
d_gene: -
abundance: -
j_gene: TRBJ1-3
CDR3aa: CASSQDTRDAGRNTIYF
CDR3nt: TGCGCCAGCAGCCAAGATACACGGGACGCCGGACGAAACACCATATATTTT

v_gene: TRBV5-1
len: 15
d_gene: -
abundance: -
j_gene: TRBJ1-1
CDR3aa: CATKNGGGLNTEAFF
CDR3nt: TGCGCCACCAAAAACGGCGGGGGCCTGAACACTGAAGCTTTCTTT

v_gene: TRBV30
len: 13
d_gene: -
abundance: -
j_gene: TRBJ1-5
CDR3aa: CAWSVTLDQPQHF
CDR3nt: TGTGCCTGGAGTGTAACCCTGGATCAGCCCCAGCATTTT

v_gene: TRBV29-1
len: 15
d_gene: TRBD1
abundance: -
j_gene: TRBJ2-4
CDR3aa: CSATTGENSKNIQYF
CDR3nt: TGCAGCGCCACAACAGGGGAAAATTCCAAAAACATTCAGTACTTC

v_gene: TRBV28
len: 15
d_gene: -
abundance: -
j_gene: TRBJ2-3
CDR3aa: CASIRGGLYTDTQYF
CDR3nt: TGTGCCAGCATCCGCGGGGGCTTATACACAGATACGCAGTATTTT

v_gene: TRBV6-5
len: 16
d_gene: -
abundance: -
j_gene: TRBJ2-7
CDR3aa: CASSYSGGGGSYEQYF
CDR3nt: TGTGCCAGCAGTTACTCGGGTGGTGGTGGGTCCTACGAGCAGTACTTC

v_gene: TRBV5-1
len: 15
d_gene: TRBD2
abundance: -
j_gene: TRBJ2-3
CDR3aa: CASSIIAGEADTQYF
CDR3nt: TGCGCCAGCAGCATAATAGCGGGAGAGGCAGATACGCAGTATTTT

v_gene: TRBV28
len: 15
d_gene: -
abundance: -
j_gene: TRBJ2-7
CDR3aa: CASSLRTLSSYEQYF
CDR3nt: TGTGCCAGCAGTTTAAGGACATTGAGCTCCTACGAGCAGTACTTC

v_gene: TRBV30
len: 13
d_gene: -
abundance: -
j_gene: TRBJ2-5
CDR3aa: CAWSASRRETQYF
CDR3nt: TGTGCCTGGAGTGCGTCCCGCAGGGAGACCCAGTACTTC

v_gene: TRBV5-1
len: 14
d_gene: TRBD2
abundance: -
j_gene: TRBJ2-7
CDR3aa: CASSFGGSRNEQYF
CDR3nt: TGCGCCAGCAGCTTCGGCGGGAGTCGAAACGAGCAGTACTTC

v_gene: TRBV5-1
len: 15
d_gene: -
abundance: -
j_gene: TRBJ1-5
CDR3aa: CASSLAGQSNQPQHF
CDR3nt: TGCGCCAGCAGCTTGGCAGGACAAAGCAATCAGCCCCAGCATTTT

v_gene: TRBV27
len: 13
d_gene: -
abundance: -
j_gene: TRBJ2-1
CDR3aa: CASSQIRGGAQFF
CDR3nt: TGTGCCAGCAGTCAGATTAGGGGAGGCGCGCAGTTCTTC

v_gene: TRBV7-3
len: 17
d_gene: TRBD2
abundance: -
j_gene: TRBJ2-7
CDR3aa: CASSGGLAGGLRTEQYF
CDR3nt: TGTGCCAGCAGCGGGGGACTAGCGGGAGGGCTAAGGACCGAGCAGTACTTC

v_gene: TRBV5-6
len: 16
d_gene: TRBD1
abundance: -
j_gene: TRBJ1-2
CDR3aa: CASGQGRDRTLYGYTF
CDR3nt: TGTGCCAGTGGACAGGGTCGGGATAGGACTCTCTATGGCTACACCTTC

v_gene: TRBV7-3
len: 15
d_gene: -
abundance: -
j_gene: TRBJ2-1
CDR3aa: CASSSAAVSYNEQFF
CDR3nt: TGTGCCAGCAGCTCCGCAGCAGTCTCCTACAATGAGCAGTTCTTC

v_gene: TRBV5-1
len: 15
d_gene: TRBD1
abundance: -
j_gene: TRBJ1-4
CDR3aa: CASSWGDREGEKLFF
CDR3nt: TGCGCCAGCAGCTGGGGGGACAGGGAAGGTGAAAAACTGTTTTTT

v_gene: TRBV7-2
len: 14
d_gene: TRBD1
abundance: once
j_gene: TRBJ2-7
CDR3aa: CASSPRQGSYEQYF
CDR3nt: TGTGCCAGCAGCCCTAGACAGGGTTCCTACGAGCAGTACTTC

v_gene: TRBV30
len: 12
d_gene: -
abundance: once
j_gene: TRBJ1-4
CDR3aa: CAWSVLDEKLFF
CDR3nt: TGTGCCTGGAGTGTACTTGATGAAAAACTGTTTTTT

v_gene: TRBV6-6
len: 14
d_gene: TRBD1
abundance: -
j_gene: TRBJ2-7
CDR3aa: CASSGTGRSYEQYF
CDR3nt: TGTGCCAGTTCGGGGACAGGGAGGTCCTACGAGCAGTACTTC

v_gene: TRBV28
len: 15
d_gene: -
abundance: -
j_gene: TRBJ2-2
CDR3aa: CASSTSSINTGELFF
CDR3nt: TGTGCCAGCAGTACGTCCAGTATCAACACCGGGGAGCTGTTTTTT

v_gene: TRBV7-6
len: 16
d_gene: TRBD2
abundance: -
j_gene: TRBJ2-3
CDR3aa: CASSVGLAQLTDTQYF
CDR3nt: TGTGCCAGCAGCGTGGGACTAGCGCAACTCACAGATACGCAGTATTTT

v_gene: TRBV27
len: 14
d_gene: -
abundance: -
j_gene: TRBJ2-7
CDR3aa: CASSLLIEFNEQYF
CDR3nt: TGTGCCAGCAGTTTACTAATTGAGTTTAACGAGCAGTACTTC

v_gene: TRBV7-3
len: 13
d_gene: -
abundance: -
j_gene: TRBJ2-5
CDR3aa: CASSLQGQETQYF
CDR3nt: TGTGCCAGCAGCTTACAGGGGCAGGAGACCCAGTACTTC

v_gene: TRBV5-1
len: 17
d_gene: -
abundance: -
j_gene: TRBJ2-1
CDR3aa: CASSLRLVAEQNNEQFF
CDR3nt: TGCGCCAGCAGCCTGAGGTTGGTAGCGGAGCAAAACAATGAGCAGTTCTTC

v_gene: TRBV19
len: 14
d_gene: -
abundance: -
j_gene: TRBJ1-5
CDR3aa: CASSIDQGNQPQHF
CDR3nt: TGTGCCAGTAGCATCGATCAGGGGAATCAGCCCCAGCATTTT

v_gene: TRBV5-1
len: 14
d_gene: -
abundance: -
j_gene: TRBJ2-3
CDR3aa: CASSIGTPPDTQYF
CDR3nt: TGCGCCAGCAGCATTGGGACCCCCCCAGATACGCAGTATTTT

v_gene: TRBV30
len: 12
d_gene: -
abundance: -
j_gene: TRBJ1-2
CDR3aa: CAWSVPFGGHTF
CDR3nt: TGTGCCTGGAGTGTACCTTTTGGCGGTCACACCTTC

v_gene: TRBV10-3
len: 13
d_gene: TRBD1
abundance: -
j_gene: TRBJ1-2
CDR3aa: CATREGGASGYTF
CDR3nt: TGTGCCACGAGGGAAGGGGGCGCGTCAGGCTACACCTTC

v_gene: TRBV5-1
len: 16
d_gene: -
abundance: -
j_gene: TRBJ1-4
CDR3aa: CASSLAGRAADEKLFF
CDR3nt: TGCGCCAGCAGCTTGGCCGGGAGGGCGGCGGATGAAAAACTGTTTTTT

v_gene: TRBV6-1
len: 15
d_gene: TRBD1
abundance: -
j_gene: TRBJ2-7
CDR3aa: CASSASYGTVYEQYF
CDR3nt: TGTGCCAGCAGTGCTAGCTATGGGACAGTTTACGAGCAGTACTTC

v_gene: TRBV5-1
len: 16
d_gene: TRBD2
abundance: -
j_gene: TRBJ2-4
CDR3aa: CASSFGTSVPEDIQYF
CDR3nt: TGCGCCAGCAGCTTCGGGACTAGCGTACCGGAAGACATTCAGTACTTC